One T cell receptor (beta chain) is described in this entry. Its antigen is as yet unknown. The cohort excluded patients with autoimmune disease history or systemic immunosuppression. Germline CDR1 SEHNR, CDR2 FQNEAQ (reference sequence). Trimming cost V 3 bases and J 5 bases, with 10 bases left between them. This CDR3 contains 13 residues. Clones were sequenced by immunoSEQ multiplex PCR, and TCRdb holds only the in-frame ones, with some missing. The table includes about 45,000 clones, approximately 88% detected once. This sample was included in a study of OX40 agonist ivuxolimab in advanced cancers. Study-level information: Patients receiving dose escalation had hepatocellular carcinoma, melanoma, renal cell or head and neck cancer. Antecedent anti-PD-1, anti-PD-L1 or anti-CTLA-4 therapy was permissible, with 40% having received some.

Points from the study as a whole: Blood T cells, both CD4+ and CD8+, expanded clonally by week 6 at 0.1 to 3.0 mg/kg.

This TCR was recovered from an adult with an advanced solid tumor such as melanoma, head and neck, liver or kidney cancer. Here the sequenced sample was CD4+ or CD8+ T cells sorted from blood, taken in a trial of the OX40 agonist ivuxolimab. The J gene is TRBJ2-5, the V gene TRBV7-9, with D perhaps TRBD1 or TRBD2 (5 bases each). The CDR3: CASSLTAAETQYF. The CDR3 DNA sequence: TGTGCCAGCAGCTTGACAGCGGCGGAGACCCAGTACTTC.